This record covers a single TCR beta chain. Its antigen is as yet unknown. The data are from a study of cytotoxic CD8 clonotypes in ibrutinib-treated CLL. Study information: Samples averaged around 280,000 productive templates and tens of thousands of productive rearrangements.

Method: immunoSEQ multiplex PCR; TCRdb's copy keeps in-frame clones and lacks some. The sample includes nearly 85,000 clones, 70% to 80% of them seen just once. Deletions cut 5 bases from V and 13 bases from J, with 21 bases between. The length of the CDR3 is 14 residues. Germline V gene sequence: CDR1 SEHNR, CDR2 FQNEAQ (reference sequence). The study, taken as a whole, reports: Baseline levels were approached again at progression, after clonality had risen at ibrutinib response. Clonality at baseline surpassed age-matched healthy donors and tracked circulating CD8+ T-cell counts.

As input for TCR beta libraries, roughly 2 micrograms of genomic DNA came from cryopreserved PBMCs. The material sequenced was PBMCs, taken after 12 months of ibrutinib treatment. The sequence derives from a human donor with chronic lymphocytic leukemia. V is TRBV7-9 and J is TRBJ2-1; D is undetermined. This CDR3 reads CASSPWTTPSGQFF. The CDR3, as DNA: TGTGCCAGCAGCCCCTGGACGACCCCGTCGGGCCAGTTCTTC.